This passage covers 8 T cell receptor beta chains from one sample sequenced in a study of blood T cell repertoires in COVID-19. TCRdb's copy holds only in-frame clones and misses some; the assay was immunoSEQ multiplex PCR. The sample includes over 350,000 clones, approximately 90% of them seen just once. The source material was PBMCs or T cells enriched from blood (not recorded which). Every receptor here comes from a woman aged 18-29 years who had recovered from COVID-19.

This rearrangement joins TRBV6-4 to TRBJ1-1; tentatively, D is TRBD1 (6 bases). The CDR3 loop spans 13 amino acids. Germline-derived CDR1 and CDR2 are MRHNA and SNTAGT. Trimming removed 8 bases from V and 2 bases from J, with 12 bases in between. CDR3: CASSRTANTEAFF. Written as DNA, the CDR3 is TGTGCCAGCTCAAGGACAGCAAACACTGAAGCTTTCTTT.

Of note for this clone: Additional DNA sequences in this sample encode the identical CDR3. This chain links TRBV5-1 with TRBJ1-1; 7 nucleotides match TRBD1. Germline loops: CDR1 SGHRS, CDR2 YFSETQ. V gave up 1 base and J gave up 5 bases; unmatched junction bases: 5. The CDR3 contains 14 residues. The CDR3 DNA sequence: TGCGCCAGCAGCTTGAGCAGGGGGATGACTGAAGCTTTCTTT. It specifies CASSLSRGMTEAFF. Supplemented by reference TRBV5-1 and TRBJ1-1, the full variable domain reads KAGVTQTPRYLIKTRGQQVTLSCSPISGHRSVSWYQQTPGQGLQFLFEYFSETQRNKGNFPGRFSGRQFSNSRSEMNVSTLELGDSALYLCASSLSRGMTEAFFGQGTRLTVV.

V usage is TRBV7-3 and J usage is TRBJ2-2; 8 bases align to TRBD1. Germline CDR1 and CDR2: SGHTA and FQGTGA. With 5 bases clipped from V and 0 bases from J, the junction kept 5 bases outside the gene matches. This CDR3 has 16 amino acids. The CDR3: CASSPRTGTNTGELFF. The DNA of the CDR3 is TGTGCCAGCAGCCCACGGACAGGGACGAACACCGGGGAGCTGTTTTTT.

The chain recombines TRBV6-4 with TRBJ2-1, with 14 bases lining up with TRBD2. The ends lost 2 bases at V and 7 bases at J; junction bases unmatched: 4. Germline V lookup: CDR1 MRHNA, CDR2 SNTAGT. The CDR3 consists of 16 residues. CDR3 protein: CASSDRLAGGPNEQFF. The CDR3 region has the DNA TGTGCCAGCAGTGACCGACTAGCGGGGGGGCCTAATGAGCAGTTCTTC.

The chain links TRBV29-1 to TRBJ1-1; D is unresolved. The CDR3 runs to 13 residues. Trimming took off 4 bases at V and 1 base at J, with 10 bases between the two ends. Germline V lookup: CDR1 SQVTM, CDR2 ANQGSEA. CDR3 sequence (DNA): TGCAGCGTTGTTGCCCGAGCGAACACTGAAGCTTTCTTT. Translation: CSVVARANTEAFF.

This chain links TRBV2 with TRBJ1-6, with unresolved D. This CDR3 has 15 residues. V shed 6 bases and J shed 5 bases, with 14 bases lying between them. Germline CDR1 SNHLY, CDR2 FYNNEI. DNA of the CDR3: TGTGCCAGCAGGGCCGACCGGGTTGATAATTCACCCCTCCACTTT. Translating gives CASRADRVDNSPLHF.

The V gene is TRBV5-6, the J gene TRBJ1-1, with 8 bases aligning to TRBD1. This CDR3 region has 15 residues. The J segment lost 6 bases and the V segment lost 5 bases, leaving 12 bases of the junction unmatched. Germline CDR1 reads SGHDT; CDR2 reads YYEEEE. The CDR3 sequence is CASRETGVVSAEAFF. The CDR3 DNA is TGTGCCAGCAGGGAGACAGGGGTGGTTTCTGCTGAAGCTTTCTTT.

This clone was counted once. The chain has TRBV3-1 (or the pseudogene TRBV3-2) and TRBJ2-7; D perhaps matches TRBD1 (6 bases). V was clipped by 0 bases and J by 4 bases, with 22 bases between them. The CDR3 sequence is 18 residues long. Germline values: CDR1 LGHDT, CDR2 YNNKEL (reference sequence). The CDR3 bases are TGTGCCAGCAGCCAAGATCTAAGTAGGGGGAGAAGAGGGTACGAGCAGTACTTC. Its protein product is CASSQDLSRGRRGYEQYF.